The clone carrying this T cell receptor (beta chain) appeared many times. Nobody among the patients had been given any treatment before thyroid surgery. This specimen belongs to a study of metastatic and nonmetastatic thyroid tumors. TCRdb re-analyzed the PCR reads using MiXCR. The sample records 89,000 or so clones, roughly 8.6% being singletons. CDR3 size: 14 residues. Germline V gives CDR1 SGHDT, CDR2 YYEEEE. V trimming: 2 bases; J trimming: 5 bases; junction bases outside the gene matches: 4. This chain connects TRBV5-6 to TRBJ1-5; 7 bases line up with TRBD1. The TCR originated in a female donor with papillary thyroid cancer or a benign thyroid nodule (not recorded which). Some clones in this sample may be carry-over from other donors' samples. The sample was blood. The DNA for the CDR3 is TGTGCCAGCAGCTTCGGGACAGAGGATCAGCCCCAGCATTTT. It encodes CASSFGTEDQPQHF.